This TCR beta chain was identified in a study of CD8 T cells in Susac syndrome. Sequencing of TCR beta was performed on blood CD8+ T cells and on blood CD4+ T cells. The multiple sclerosis controls comprised treatment-naive patients whose relapsing-remitting disease was stable or active. This CDR3 has 14 residues. Germline CDR1 reads SGHTA; CDR2 reads FQGNSA. Trimming stripped 4 bases from V and 2 bases from J, with 12 bases between. A quantity of roughly 0.5 to 1 ug RNA underwent reverse transcription using random hexamers. An immunoSEQ multiplex PCR amplified TCR beta CDR3 over 54 Vbeta and 13 Jbeta. Each CDR3 protein is one row after TCRdb ran MiXCR on the immunoSEQ multiplex PCR reads. Found here are roughly 120,000 distinct CDR3 sequences, approximately 95% of them singletons; the top ten hold roughly 0.3%.

This sequence joins TRBV7-2 and TRBJ2-7, with D unresolved. The sequenced material came from CD8+ T cells from PBMCs. This clonotype was obtained from a human donor with multiple sclerosis. In DNA form, the CDR3 reads TGTGCCAGCAGCTCCTGGAAGGTAACCTACGAGCAGTACTTC. Residues: CASSSWKVTYEQYF. Together with reference TRBV7-2 and TRBJ2-7, the CDR3 gives the full variable domain: GAGVSQSPSNKVTEKGKDVELRCDPISGHTALYWYRQSLGQGLEFLIYFQGNSAPDKSGLPSDRFSAERTGGSVSTLTIQRTQQEDSAVYLCASSSWKVTYEQYFGPGTRLTVT.